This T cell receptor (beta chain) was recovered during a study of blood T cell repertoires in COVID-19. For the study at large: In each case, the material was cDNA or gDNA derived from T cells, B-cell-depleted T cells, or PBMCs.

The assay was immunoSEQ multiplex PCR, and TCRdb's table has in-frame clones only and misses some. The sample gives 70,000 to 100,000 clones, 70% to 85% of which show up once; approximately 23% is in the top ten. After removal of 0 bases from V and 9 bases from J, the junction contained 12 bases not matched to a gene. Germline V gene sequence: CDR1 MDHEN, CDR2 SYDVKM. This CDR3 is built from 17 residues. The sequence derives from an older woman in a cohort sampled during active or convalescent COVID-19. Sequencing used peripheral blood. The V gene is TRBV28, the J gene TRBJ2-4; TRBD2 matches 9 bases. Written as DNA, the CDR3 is TGTGCCAGCAGTTTATGGACCCTCGCGGGGGGGCCGGGCATTCAGTACTTC. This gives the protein CASSLWTLAGGPGIQYF.